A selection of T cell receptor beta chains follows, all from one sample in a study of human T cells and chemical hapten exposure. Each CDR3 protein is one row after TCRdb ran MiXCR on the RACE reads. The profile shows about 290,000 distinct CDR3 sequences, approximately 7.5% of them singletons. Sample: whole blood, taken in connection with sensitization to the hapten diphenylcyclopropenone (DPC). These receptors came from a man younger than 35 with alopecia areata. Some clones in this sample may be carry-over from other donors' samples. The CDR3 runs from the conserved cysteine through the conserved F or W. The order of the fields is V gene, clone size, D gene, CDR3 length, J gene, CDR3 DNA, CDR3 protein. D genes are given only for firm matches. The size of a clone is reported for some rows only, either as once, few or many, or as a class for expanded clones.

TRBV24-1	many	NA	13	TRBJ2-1	TGTGCCACCAGTGATTTGTTCAACAATGAGCAGTTCTTC	CATSDLFNNEQFF
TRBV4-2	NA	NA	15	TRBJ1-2	TGTGCCAGCAGCCAAGATGGGGTAACGGCCTATGGCTACACCTTC	CASSQDGVTAYGYTF
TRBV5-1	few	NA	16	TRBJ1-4	TGCGCCAGCAGCCTGGGAGGGCAGACGAGGAGTGAAAAACTGTTTTTT	CASSLGGQTRSEKLFF
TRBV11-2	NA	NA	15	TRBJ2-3	TGTGCCAGCAGCTTAGCCGTGGGTGGTACTTATACGCAGTATTTT	CASSLAVGGTYTQYF
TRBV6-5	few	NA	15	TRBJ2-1	TGTGCCAGCACCCAAGGGGACTCATCCTACAATGAGCAGTTCTTC	CASTQGDSSYNEQFF
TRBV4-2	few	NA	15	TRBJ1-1	TGTGCCAGCAGCCAAGCTTCTCGGCTGAACACTGAAGCTTTCTTT	CASSQASRLNTEAFF
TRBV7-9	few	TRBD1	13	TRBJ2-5	TGTGCCTCCCGACAGGGACCAAAAGAGACCCAGTACTTC	CASRQGPKETQYF
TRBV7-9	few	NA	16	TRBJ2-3	TGTGCCAGCAGCTTAGTCCGACTGCCTAGCACAGATACGCAGTATTTT	CASSLVRLPSTDTQYF
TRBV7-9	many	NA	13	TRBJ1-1	TGTGCCAGCAGCTTAGGAGGATTCACTGAAGCTTTCTTT	CASSLGGFTEAFF
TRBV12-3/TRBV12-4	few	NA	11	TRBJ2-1	TGTGCCAGCCTAACAGGGAATGAGCAGTTCTTC	CASLTGNEQFF
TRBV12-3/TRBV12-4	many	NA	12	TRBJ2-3	TGTGCCAGCAGTTTTAGCGAAGATACGCAGTATTTT	CASSFSEDTQYF
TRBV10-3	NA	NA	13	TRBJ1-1	TGTGCCATCAGTGAGAGCCCCAGGGTAGAAGCTTTCTTT	CAISESPRVEAFF
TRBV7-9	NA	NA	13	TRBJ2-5	TGTGCCAGCAGCTTAAGTCAGGAAGAGACCCAGTACTTC	CASSLSQEETQYF